This T cell receptor beta chain is drawn from a study of T cells in Graves' hyperthyroidism and ophthalmopathy. Whole-study context: At the time of initial diagnosis and before any treatment, peripheral blood was collected.

In its sample, this clonotype was seen many times. TCR beta CDR3 regions were amplified from RNA transcripts. First-round RT-PCR with HTBI primers amplified the TCR CDR3 region. Using its own MiXCR run on the multiplex PCR reads, TCRdb lists one record per CDR3 protein. This sample has 350,000 to 400,000 distinct CDR3 sequences; approximately 13% occur once, and the top ten carry 11%. Exclusion followed for patients with uncontrolled infection, other autoimmune disease, pregnancy or lactation. Diagnostic decisions used clinical symptoms, serum thyroxine and TRAb, thyroid ultrasound and orbital computed tomography. Trimming took off 3 bases at V and 5 bases at J, with 11 bases between the two ends. Germline loops: CDR1 SGHRS, CDR2 YFSETQ. There are 14 residues in the CDR3.

This clonotype was sampled from a woman aged 60-75 years with Graves' hyperthyroidism. The chain has TRBV5-1 and TRBJ2-2; D gene unclear. What was sequenced was blood. CDR3 in amino acids: CASSWAGATGELFF. The DNA for the CDR3 is TGCGCCAGCAGCTGGGCTGGAGCGACCGGGGAGCTGTTTTTT.